The 9 T cell receptor beta chains below come from one sample, sequenced in a study of T cell responses to AZD1222 COVID-19 vaccine. The assay was immunoSEQ multiplex PCR, and TCRdb's table has in-frame clones only and misses some. This table holds about 120,000 clones, approximately 90% found once. Material: peripheral blood, obtained on day 0 of AZD1222 vaccination. The receptors come from an adult in good health.

The chain links TRBV29-1 to TRBJ1-1, with 10 nucleotides matching TRBD1. J gave up 3 bases and V 4 bases, and 11 bases lay outside the gene matches. Germline V gene sequence: CDR1 SQVTM, CDR2 ANQGSEA. The CDR3 runs 16 residues. The CDR3 is CSVGRQTGGAYTEAFF. CDR3 sequence (DNA): TGCAGCGTTGGACGCCAGACAGGGGGCGCGTACACTGAAGCTTTCTTT.

This clone was recorded once. The gene calls are TRBV5-1 and TRBJ1-2, with 7 bases that match TRBD1. The CDR3 extends over 14 amino acids. The ends lost 1 base at V and 2 bases at J; junction bases unmatched: 2. Germline V gene lookup returns CDR1 SGHRS and CDR2 YFSETQ. The CDR3 region is CASSLTGVNYGYTF. The CDR3 coding sequence is TGCGCCAGCAGCTTGACAGGGGTAAACTATGGCTACACCTTC.

The genes are TRBV6-5 and TRBJ2-1; 8 bases match TRBD2. There are 16 residues in the CDR3. J was trimmed by 3 bases and V by 0 bases; bases with no gene match: 4. The germline CDR1 and CDR2 sequences are MNHEY and SVGAGI. CDR3 nucleotide sequence: TGTGCCAGCAGTTACTCTAGCGGGGAATTCTACAATGAGCAGTTCTTC. It codes for CASSYSSGEFYNEQFF.

The CDR3 protein is CASSWEGQTLQETQYF. CDR3 sequence (DNA): TGTGCCAGCAGCTGGGAAGGACAGACCCTCCAAGAGACCCAGTACTTC. The V and J genes are TRBV5-4 and TRBJ2-5; perhaps TRBD1 as D (6 bases). V was pared by 3 bases and J by 1 base, with 16 bases between. Germline V CDR1 and CDR2: SGHNT, YYREEE (reference sequence). This CDR3 has 16 amino acids. The full variable domain, rest sourced from reference TRBV5-4 and TRBJ2-5, is ETGVTQSPTHLIKTRGQQVTLRCSSQSGHNTVSWYQQALGQGPQFIFQYYREEENGRGNFPPRFSGLQFPNYSSELNVNALELDDSALYLCASSWEGQTLQETQYFGPGTRLLVL.

The gene calls are TRBV29-1 and TRBJ2-1; 9 positions match TRBD2. In germline, CDR1 is SQVTM, CDR2 ANQGSEA. The CDR3 has 14 residues. The trim removed 4 bases at V and 9 bases at J, leaving 10 bases unmatched. CDR3 region: CSVVRLAGTGEQFF. CDR3 coding DNA: TGCAGCGTTGTTAGGCTAGCGGGAACTGGTGAGCAGTTCTTC.

The chain uses TRBV4-3 and TRBJ1-1; D unclear. The CDR3 totals 13 residues. Germline CDR1 and CDR2: LGHNA and YSLEER. V was cut by 1 base and J by 3 bases, with 6 bases left in between. In nucleotides, the CDR3 is TGCGCCAGCAGCCAAGTATTATACACTGAAGCTTTCTTT. It encodes CASSQVLYTEAFF.

V gene TRBV7-9 combines with J gene TRBJ1-4; no clear D gene. V gave up 11 bases and J gave up 3 bases, with 13 bases separating them. CDR3 length: 13 residues. CDR1 and CDR2 (germline): SEHNR, FQNEAQ (reference sequence). As DNA, the CDR3 is TGTGCCGCCCAAGGAGCGGCTAATGAAAAACTGTTTTTT. Translated: CAAQGAANEKLFF.

The V and J genes are TRBV7-2 and TRBJ2-7; maybe TRBD1 (6 bases). Germline V CDR1 and CDR2: SGHTA, FQGNSA. The CDR3 length is 14 residues. V was shortened by 8 bases and J by 7 bases, with 21 bases between the two germline ends. In DNA form, the CDR3 reads TGTGCCAGCGGGCCACAGGGTTTAGCTGGAGAGCAGTACTTC. This encodes CASGPQGLAGEQYF.

The rearrangement joins TRBV20-1 to TRBJ2-7; D is undetermined. V was cut by 3 bases and J by 2 bases, with 11 bases left in between. CDR3 length: 13 residues. Germline loops: CDR1 DFQATT, CDR2 SNEGSKA (reference sequence). CDR3 amino acids: CSASSGSAYEQYF. In DNA, the CDR3 is TGCAGTGCTAGTAGTGGGTCTGCCTACGAGCAGTACTTC.